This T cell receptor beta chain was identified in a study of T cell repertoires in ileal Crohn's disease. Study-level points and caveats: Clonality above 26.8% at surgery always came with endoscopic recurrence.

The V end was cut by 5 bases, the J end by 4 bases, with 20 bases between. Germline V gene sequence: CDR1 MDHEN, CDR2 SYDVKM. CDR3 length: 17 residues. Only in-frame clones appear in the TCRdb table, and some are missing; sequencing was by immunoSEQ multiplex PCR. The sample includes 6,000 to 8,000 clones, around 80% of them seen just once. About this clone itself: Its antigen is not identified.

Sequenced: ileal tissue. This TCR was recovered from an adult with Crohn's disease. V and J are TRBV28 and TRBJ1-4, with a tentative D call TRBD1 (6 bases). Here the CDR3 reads CASSPLNYRAFNEKLFF. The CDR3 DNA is TGTGCCAGCAGTCCACTTAATTACAGGGCTTTTAATGAAAAACTGTTTTTT.